A single TCR beta chain is shown here with its context. Assay used: immunoSEQ multiplex PCR; TCRdb lists only in-frame clones, some missing. The table records approximately 280,000 clones, roughly 85% of them present only once. Grouping used clinical history reported by participants in a survey and questionnaire. The recovered donors of Cohort 3 showed two negative PCRs, clearance, or symptom resolution. This sample was taken from a study of blood T cell repertoires in COVID-19. Study-wide background: The United States, Italy and Spain were the sources of the acute and convalescent COVID-19 samples.

The CDR3 is made up of 17 amino acids. V dropped 5 bases and J dropped 1; count of bases not matched to a gene: 13. Germline CDR1 MNHEY, CDR2 SMNVEV (reference sequence). Specimen: PBMCs or T cells enriched from blood (not recorded which). The chain is built from TRBV27 and TRBJ1-1, with TRBD1 matching over 7 bases. The TCR originated in a woman in her 50s who had recovered from COVID-19. The CDR3 DNA is TGTGCCAGCAGTCCACCGACAGGGAGACGCTGGAACACTGAAGCTTTCTTT. This encodes CASSPPTGRRWNTEAFF.